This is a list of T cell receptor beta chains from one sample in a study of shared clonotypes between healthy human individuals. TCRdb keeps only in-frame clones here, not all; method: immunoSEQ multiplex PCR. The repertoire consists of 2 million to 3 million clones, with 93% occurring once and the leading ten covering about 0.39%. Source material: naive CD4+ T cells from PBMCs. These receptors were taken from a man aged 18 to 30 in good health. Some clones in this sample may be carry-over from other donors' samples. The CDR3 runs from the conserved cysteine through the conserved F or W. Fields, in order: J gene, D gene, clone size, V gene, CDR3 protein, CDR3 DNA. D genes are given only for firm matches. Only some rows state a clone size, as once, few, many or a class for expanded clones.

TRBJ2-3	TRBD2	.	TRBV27	CASSRAGGITDTQYF	TGTGCCAGCAGTCGGGCGGGAGGAATTACAGATACGCAGTATTTT
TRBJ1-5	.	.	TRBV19	CASSIAHGLGAAQHF	TGTGCCAGTAGTATAGCACACGGCCTGGGGGCAGCCCAGCATTTT
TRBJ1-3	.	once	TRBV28	CASSLGGAAGNTIYF	TGTGCCAGCAGTTTAGGAGGGGCCGCTGGAAACACCATATATTTT
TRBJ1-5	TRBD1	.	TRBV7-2	CASSSQGVGQPQHF	TGTGCCAGCAGCTCACAGGGGGTTGGGCAGCCCCAGCATTTT
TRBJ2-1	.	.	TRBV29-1	CSVAKYNEQFF	TGCAGCGTGGCAAAGTACAATGAGCAGTTCTTC
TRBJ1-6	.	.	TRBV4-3	CASSRYTGTLNSPLHF	TGCGCCAGCAGCCGTTATACCGGGACATTGAATTCACCCCTCCACTTT
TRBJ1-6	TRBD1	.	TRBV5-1	CASSLEGTDGSPLHF	TGCGCCAGCAGCTTGGAAGGGACAGACGGTTCACCCCTCCACTTT
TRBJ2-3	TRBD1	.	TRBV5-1	CASSPGTAADTQYF	TGCGCCAGCAGCCCTGGGACAGCGGCAGATACGCAGTATTTT
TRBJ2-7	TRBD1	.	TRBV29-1	CSATTGIYEQYF	TGCAGCGCGACGACAGGGATCTACGAGCAGTACTTC
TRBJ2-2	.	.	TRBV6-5	CASSYSSGIGTGELFF	TGTGCCAGCAGTTACTCGTCCGGGATAGGCACCGGGGAGCTGTTTTTT
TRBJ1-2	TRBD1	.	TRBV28	CASRSGQGALTNYGYTF	TGTGCCAGCAGGTCGGGACAGGGGGCGCTAACTAACTATGGCTACACCTTC
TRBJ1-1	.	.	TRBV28	CASSPNKNTEAFF	TGTGCCAGCAGTCCCAACAAGAACACTGAAGCTTTCTTT
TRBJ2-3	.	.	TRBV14	CASSQWNRGDTQYF	TGTGCCAGCAGCCAATGGAATAGGGGAGATACGCAGTATTTT
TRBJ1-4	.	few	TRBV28	CASSSPQGTEKLFF	TGTGCCAGCAGTTCACCTCAGGGTACTGAAAAACTGTTTTTT
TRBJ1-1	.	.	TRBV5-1	CASSLDRVRNEAFF	TGCGCCAGCAGCTTGGACAGGGTGCGGAATGAAGCTTTCTTT
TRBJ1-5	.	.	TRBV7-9	CASSLGLGFQGQPQHF	TGTGCCAGCAGCTTAGGACTGGGGTTCCAGGGTCAGCCCCAGCATTTT
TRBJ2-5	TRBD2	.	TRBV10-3	CAISEPRLAGVGKETQYF	TGTGCCATCAGTGAGCCACGACTAGCGGGAGTAGGGAAGGAGACCCAGTACTTC
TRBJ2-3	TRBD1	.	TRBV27	CASSDRGLADTQYF	TGTGCCAGCAGCGACAGGGGGCTAGCAGATACGCAGTATTTT
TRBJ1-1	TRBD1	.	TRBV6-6	CASSYSQGEGTEAFF	TGTGCCAGCAGTTACTCACAGGGGGAGGGCACTGAAGCTTTCTTT
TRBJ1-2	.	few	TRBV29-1	CSVEGGSHYGYTF	TGCAGCGTTGAAGGTGGGAGCCACTATGGCTACACCTTC
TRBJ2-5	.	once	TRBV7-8	CASSLQIIQETQYF	TGTGCCAGCAGCTTACAGATAATTCAAGAGACCCAGTACTTC
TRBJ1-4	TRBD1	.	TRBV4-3	CASSQGRDRDNEKLFF	TGCGCCAGCAGCCAAGGCCGGGACAGGGATAATGAAAAACTGTTTTTT
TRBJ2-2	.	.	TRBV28	CASSLLFPAGELFF	TGTGCCAGCAGTTTATTATTCCCAGCGGGGGAGCTGTTTTTT
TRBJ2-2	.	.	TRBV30	CAWSVSITGELFF	TGTGCCTGGAGTGTTTCAATTACCGGGGAGCTGTTTTTT
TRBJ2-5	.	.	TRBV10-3	CAISDSSIYRAGETQYF	TGTGCCATCAGTGACTCCAGCATATATCGGGCGGGGGAGACCCAGTACTTC
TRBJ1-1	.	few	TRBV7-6	CASSSRTETEAFF	TGTGCCAGCAGCTCCAGGACAGAGACTGAAGCTTTCTTT
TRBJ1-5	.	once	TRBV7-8	CASSLGRWDFHQPQHF	TGTGCCAGCAGCTTAGGGAGATGGGACTTCCATCAGCCCCAGCATTTT
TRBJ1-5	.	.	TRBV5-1	CASSLSGANQPQHF	TGCGCCAGCAGCTTGTCAGGGGCCAATCAGCCCCAGCATTTT
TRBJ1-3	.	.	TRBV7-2	CASSRRGPSGNTIYF	TGTGCCAGCTCACGACGGGGCCCTTCTGGAAACACCATATATTTT
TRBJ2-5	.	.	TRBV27	CASSITNRGPPETQYF	TGTGCCAGCAGTATAACAAATAGAGGGCCTCCAGAGACCCAGTACTTC
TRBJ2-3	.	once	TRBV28	CASSLSGLDTQYF	TGTGCCAGCAGTTTATCCGGCTTAGATACGCAGTATTTT
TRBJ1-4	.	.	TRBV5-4	CASSLAPGEEKLFF	TGTGCCAGCAGCTTGGCCCCAGGGGAAGAAAAACTGTTTTTT
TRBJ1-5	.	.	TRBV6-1	CASSENQAYQPQHF	TGTGCCAGCAGTGAAAACCAGGCTTATCAGCCCCAGCATTTT
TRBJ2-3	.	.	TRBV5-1	CASSLVGGSPDTQYF	TGCGCCAGCAGCTTGGTTGGAGGATCCCCAGATACGCAGTATTTT
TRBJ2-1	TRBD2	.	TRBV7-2	CASSLRVTSGDNEQFF	TGTGCCAGCAGCTTAAGAGTGACTAGCGGAGACAATGAGCAGTTCTTC
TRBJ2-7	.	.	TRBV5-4	CASSLFSPRTYNSYEQYF	TGTGCCAGCAGCTTGTTTTCACCTCGGACCTATAACTCTTACGAGCAGTACTTC
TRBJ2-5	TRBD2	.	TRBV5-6	CASSPGAGGPWETQYF	TGTGCCAGCAGCCCAGGGGCGGGAGGGCCGTGGGAGACCCAGTACTTC
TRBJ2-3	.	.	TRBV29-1	CSVERLAASTDTQYF	TGCAGCGTTGAACGGCTAGCCGCTAGCACAGATACGCAGTATTTT
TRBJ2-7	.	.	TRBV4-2	CASSQGGPAPYEQYF	TGTGCCAGCAGCCAAGGGGGTCCTGCACCCTACGAGCAGTACTTC
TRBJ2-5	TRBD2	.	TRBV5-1	CASSLAGGRETQYF	TGCGCCAGCAGCTTAGCGGGAGGGAGGGAGACCCAGTACTTC
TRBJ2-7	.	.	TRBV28	CASRPTGPYEQYF	TGTGCCAGCAGGCCTACAGGGCCCTACGAGCAGTACTTC
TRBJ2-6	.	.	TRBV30	CAWRMDSGANVLTF	TGTGCCTGGAGGATGGACTCTGGGGCCAACGTCCTGACTTTC
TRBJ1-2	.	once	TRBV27	CASKWATGYGYTF	TGTGCCAGTAAGTGGGCTACTGGGTATGGCTACACCTTC
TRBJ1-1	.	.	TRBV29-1	CSVDGAMNTEAFF	TGCAGCGTTGACGGGGCCATGAACACTGAAGCTTTCTTT
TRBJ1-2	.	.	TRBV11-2	CASKSLRGPRWGYTF	TGTGCCAGCAAATCCCTCAGGGGCCCAAGGTGGGGCTACACCTTC
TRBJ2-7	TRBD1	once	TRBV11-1	CASSLASGQGAEQYF	TGTGCCAGCAGCTTAGCCAGTGGACAGGGGGCCGAGCAGTACTTC
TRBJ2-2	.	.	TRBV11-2	CASSLVTSNTGELFF	TGTGCCAGCAGCTTAGTCACCTCGAACACCGGGGAGCTGTTTTTT
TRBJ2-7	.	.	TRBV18	CASSPPGGPSYEQYF	TGTGCCAGCTCACCACCCGGGGGGCCCTCCTACGAGCAGTACTTC
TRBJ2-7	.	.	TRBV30	CAWIRGPYEQYF	TGTGCCTGGATTCGGGGCCCCTACGAGCAGTACTTC
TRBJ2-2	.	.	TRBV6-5	CASSSTTDTGELFF	TGTGCCAGCAGTTCAACGACTGACACCGGGGAGCTGTTTTTT
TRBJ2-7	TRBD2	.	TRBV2	CASNSGRAYEQYF	TGTGCCAGCAATAGCGGGAGGGCCTACGAGCAGTACTTC
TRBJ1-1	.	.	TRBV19	CASSQGRVEGEAFF	TGTGCCAGTAGCCAGGGCCGGGTTGAGGGTGAAGCTTTCTTT
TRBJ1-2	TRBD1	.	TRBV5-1	CASSLGTGAQGYTF	TGCGCCAGCAGCTTGGGGACAGGGGCTCAGGGCTACACCTTC
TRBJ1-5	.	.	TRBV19	CASSIGGRDQPQHF	TGTGCCAGTAGTATAGGCGGCAGGGACCAGCCCCAGCATTTT
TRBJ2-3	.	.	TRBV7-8	CASSSEGVWDTQYF	TGTGCCAGCAGCTCGGAGGGGGTATGGGATACGCAGTATTTT